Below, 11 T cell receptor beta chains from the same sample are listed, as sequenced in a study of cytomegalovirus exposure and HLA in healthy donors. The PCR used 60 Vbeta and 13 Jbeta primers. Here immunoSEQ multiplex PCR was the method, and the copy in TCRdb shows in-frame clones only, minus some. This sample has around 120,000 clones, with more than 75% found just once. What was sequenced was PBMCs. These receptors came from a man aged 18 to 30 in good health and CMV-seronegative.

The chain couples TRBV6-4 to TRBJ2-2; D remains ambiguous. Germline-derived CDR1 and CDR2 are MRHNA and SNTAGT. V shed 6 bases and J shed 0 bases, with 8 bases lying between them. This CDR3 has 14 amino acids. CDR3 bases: TGTGCCAGCAGATTTACTTCGAACACCGGGGAGCTGTTTTTT. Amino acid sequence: CASRFTSNTGELFF.

The CDR3 loop reads CASSLGGGVETQYF. CDR3 in DNA: TGTGCCAGCAGCTTGGGGGGCGGGGTTGAGACCCAGTACTTC. The V and J genes are TRBV5-6 and TRBJ2-5; possibly TRBD2 for D (6 bases). The germline V and J ends were trimmed by 0 bases and 5 bases, with 11 bases remaining between them. The length of the CDR3 is 14 residues. Germline loops: CDR1 SGHDT, CDR2 YYEEEE.

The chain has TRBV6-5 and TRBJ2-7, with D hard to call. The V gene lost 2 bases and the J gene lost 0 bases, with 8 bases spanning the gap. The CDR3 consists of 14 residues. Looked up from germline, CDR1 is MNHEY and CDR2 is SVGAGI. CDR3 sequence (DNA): TGTGCCAGCAGTTACACGAGGAGCTCCTACGAGCAGTACTTC. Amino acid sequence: CASSYTRSSYEQYF.

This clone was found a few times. The CDR3, as DNA: TGCGCCAGTGGGGAGGGGAATCAAATCTATGGCTACACCTTC. Amino acids: CASGEGNQIYGYTF. The J gene is TRBJ1-2, the V gene TRBV5-1; D is possibly TRBD1 (5 bases). The CDR3 length is 14 residues. Germline CDR1 SGHRS, CDR2 YFSETQ. Deletions cut 8 bases from V and 4 bases from J, with 18 bases between.

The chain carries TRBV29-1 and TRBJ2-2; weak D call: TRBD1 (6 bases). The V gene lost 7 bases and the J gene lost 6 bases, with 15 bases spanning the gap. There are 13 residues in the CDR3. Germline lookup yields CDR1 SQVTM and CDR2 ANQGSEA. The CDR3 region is CSATRGPSGELFF. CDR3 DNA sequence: TGCAGCGCCACCAGGGGACCCTCCGGGGAGCTGTTTTTT.

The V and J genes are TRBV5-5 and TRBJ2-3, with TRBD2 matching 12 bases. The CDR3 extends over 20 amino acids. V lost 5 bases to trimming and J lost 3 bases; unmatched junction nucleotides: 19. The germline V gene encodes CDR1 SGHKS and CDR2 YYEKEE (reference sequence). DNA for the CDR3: TGTGCCAGCAGATGGGGCGTCCTAGCGGGGGGGCATCTGGGAACAGATACGCAGTATTTT. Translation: CASRWGVLAGGHLGTDTQYF.

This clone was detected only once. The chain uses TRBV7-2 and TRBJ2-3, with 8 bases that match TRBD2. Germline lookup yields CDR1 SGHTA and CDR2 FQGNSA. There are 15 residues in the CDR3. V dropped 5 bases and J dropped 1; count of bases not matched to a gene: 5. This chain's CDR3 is CASSPQTSGTDTQYF. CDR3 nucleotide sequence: TGTGCCAGCAGCCCGCAGACTAGCGGCACAGATACGCAGTATTTT.

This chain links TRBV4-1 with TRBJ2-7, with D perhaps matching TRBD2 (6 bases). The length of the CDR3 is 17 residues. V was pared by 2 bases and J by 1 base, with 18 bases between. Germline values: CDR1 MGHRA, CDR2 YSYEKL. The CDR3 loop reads CASSQSIPGTLSYEQYF. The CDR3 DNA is TGCGCCAGCAGCCAATCCATCCCCGGGACTCTATCCTACGAGCAGTACTTC.

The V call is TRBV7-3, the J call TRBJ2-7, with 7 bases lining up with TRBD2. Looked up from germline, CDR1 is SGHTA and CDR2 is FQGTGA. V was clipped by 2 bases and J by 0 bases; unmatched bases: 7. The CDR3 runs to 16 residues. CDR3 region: CASSLAGTTSSYEQYF. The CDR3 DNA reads TGTGCCAGCAGCTTAGCTGGGACTACAAGCTCCTACGAGCAGTACTTC.

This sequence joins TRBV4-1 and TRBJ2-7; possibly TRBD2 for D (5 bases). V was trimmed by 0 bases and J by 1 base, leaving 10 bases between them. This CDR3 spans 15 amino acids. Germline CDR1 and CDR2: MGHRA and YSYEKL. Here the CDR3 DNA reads TGCGCCAGCAGCCAAGACGGACTGACTTCCTACGAGCAGTACTTC. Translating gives CASSQDGLTSYEQYF.

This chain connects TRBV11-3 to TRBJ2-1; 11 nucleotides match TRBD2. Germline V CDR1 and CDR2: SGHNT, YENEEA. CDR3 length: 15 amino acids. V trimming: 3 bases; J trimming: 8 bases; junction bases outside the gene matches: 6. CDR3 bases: TGTGCCAGCAGCTTTAGCGGGGGGGCCGTAGATGAGCAGTTCTTC. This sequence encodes CASSFSGGAVDEQFF.